The 24 T cell receptor beta chains given below trace back to one sample, sequenced in a study of T cell responses to AZD1222 COVID-19 vaccine. TCRdb keeps only in-frame clones here, not all; method: immunoSEQ multiplex PCR. The table lists approximately 80,000 clones, approximately 85% of them singletons. The sample was peripheral blood, taken 28 days after the second AZD1222 dose. The origin of the receptors is an adult who received the AZD1222 COVID-19 vaccine.

The V gene is TRBV24-1, the J gene TRBJ2-3, with 10 bases that match TRBD2. Germline V CDR1 and CDR2: KGHDR, SFDVKD. The CDR3 runs 16 residues. V shed 6 bases and J 2 bases; nucleotides not matched to a gene: 7. CDR3 in amino acids: CATSHKRGGSTDTQYF. The CDR3 DNA reads as TGTGCCACCAGTCACAAGCGGGGGGGCTCCACAGATACGCAGTATTTT.

This chain links TRBV7-2 with TRBJ2-7, with D possibly being TRBD1 or TRBD2 (5 bases each). This CDR3 spans 14 amino acids. Germline CDR1 reads SGHTA; CDR2 reads FQGNSA. The V end was cut by 6 bases, the J end by 5 bases, with 17 bases between. CDR3 nucleotides: TGTGCCAGCAGTAAGGGGCCTAGCAGAAACGAGCAGTACTTC. Its protein product is CASSKGPSRNEQYF. The full variable domain, with the rest looked up from reference TRBV7-2 and TRBJ2-7, is GAGVSQSPSNKVTEKGKDVELRCDPISGHTALYWYRQSLGQGLEFLIYFQGNSAPDKSGLPSDRFSAERTGGSVSTLTIQRTQQEDSAVYLCASSKGPSRNEQYFGPGTRLTVT.

Only one count was recorded for this clone. This chain uses TRBV30 with TRBJ1-2, with D maybe TRBD1 (6 bases). The V end was cut by 2 bases, the J end by 8 bases, with 12 bases between. The CDR3 consists of 12 residues. The germline CDR1 and CDR2 sequences are GTSNPN and SVGIG (reference sequence). CDR3 DNA sequence: TGTGCCTGGAGTCGGGGGCGGGAGGGCTACACCTTC. Residues: CAWSRGREGYTF.

The rearrangement joins TRBV7-8 to TRBJ1-4; D perhaps matches TRBD1 (5 bases). The CDR3 extends over 15 amino acids. Deletions cut 1 base from V and 7 bases from J, with 13 bases between. Germline V CDR1 and CDR2: SGHVS, FQNEAQ. The CDR3 loop is CASSLDSGRGEKLFF. As DNA, the CDR3 is TGTGCCAGCAGCTTAGATTCGGGGAGGGGTGAAAAACTGTTTTTT.

This sequence joins TRBV7-2 and TRBJ1-1; no definite D call. Trimming removed 0 bases from V and 4 bases from J, with 3 bases in between. The CDR3 sequence is 12 residues long. CDR1 is SGHTA, CDR2 FQGNSA, per germline. CDR3 loop: CASSLAITEAFF. The CDR3 DNA sequence: TGTGCCAGCAGCTTAGCGATCACTGAAGCTTTCTTT.

This chain connects TRBV28 to TRBJ1-6; D perhaps matches TRBD1 (6 bases). V lost 6 bases and J 5 bases, leaving 14 bases between the germline ends. There are 15 residues in the CDR3. The germline V gene has CDR1 MDHEN and CDR2 SYDVKM. Here the CDR3 reads CASSLETGNNSPLHF. CDR3 coding DNA: TGTGCCAGCAGCTTAGAGACAGGAAATAATTCACCCCTCCACTTT.

CDR3 amino acids: CASRWGGGPDTQYF. In nucleotides, the CDR3 is TGTGCCAGCAGATGGGGCGGGGGGCCAGATACGCAGTATTTT. The chain carries TRBV11-2 and TRBJ2-3; TRBD2 agrees at 8 bases. In germline, CDR1 is SGHAT, CDR2 FQNNGV. Trimming cost V 6 bases and J 4 bases; bases outside gene matches: 6. The CDR3 is made up of 14 amino acids.

This clone was recorded a few times. V is TRBV2 and J is TRBJ1-3; 7 bases align to TRBD1. The germline V gene encodes CDR1 SNHLY and CDR2 FYNNEI. CDR3 length equals 16 residues. The trim removed 3 bases at V and 3 bases at J, leaving 8 bases unmatched. The CDR3 region has the DNA TGTGCCAGCAGTGAGGGCAGGGGGAACTTTGGAAACACCATATATTTT. Translated: CASSEGRGNFGNTIYF.

This clone was seen a single time. The rearrangement joins TRBV30 to TRBJ1-1; D not resolved. CDR3 size: 12 residues. V dropped 4 bases and J dropped 1 base, with 7 bases sitting between them. The germline V gene encodes CDR1 GTSNPN and CDR2 SVGIG (reference sequence). CDR3 loop: CAWTQTNTEAFF. DNA of the CDR3: TGTGCCTGGACCCAGACGAACACTGAAGCTTTCTTT.

The chain employs TRBV7-2 and TRBJ1-5; D gene ambiguous. The length of the CDR3 is 12 residues. V was cut by 5 bases and J by 7 bases, with 9 bases left in between. Germline CDR1 and CDR2: SGHTA and FQGNSA. The CDR3 DNA reads as TGTGCCAGCAGCCCGAACCAACAGCCCCAGCATTTT. Its translation: CASSPNQQPQHF.

The chain joins TRBV11-2 to TRBJ1-5; 10 bases are a match to TRBD1. This CDR3 spans 15 amino acids. Per the germline V gene, CDR1 is SGHAT and CDR2 is FQNNGV. The ends lost 5 bases at V and 6 bases at J; junction bases unmatched: 7. DNA of the CDR3: TGTGCCAGCAGCCTCTCCGGGACAGGGGTTCAGCCCCAGCATTTT. This encodes CASSLSGTGVQPQHF.

This clone has just a few counts. This chain uses TRBV10-2 with TRBJ1-3; D remains ambiguous. The CDR3 contains 13 residues. Germline assignment: CDR1 WSHSY and CDR2 SAAADI. Between the trimmed V and J ends, which lost 3 bases and 7 bases, there was a span of 10 bases. The CDR3 sequence: CASSDGIGNTIYF. As DNA, the CDR3 is TGCGCCAGCAGTGATGGTATTGGGAACACCATATATTTT.

V gene TRBV6-2 or TRBV6-3 combines with J gene TRBJ2-1, with D perhaps TRBD1 (5 bases). This CDR3 contains 15 residues. Germline V lookup: CDR1 MNHEY, CDR2 SVGEGT. V was trimmed by 2 bases and J by 1 base, leaving 9 bases between them. In nucleotides, the CDR3 is TGTGCCAGCAGTTACCAGGGCAGGTCCTACAATGAGCAGTTCTTC. Its translation: CASSYQGRSYNEQFF.

This chain links TRBV18 with TRBJ1-4, with 12 bases identical to TRBD1. The CDR3 consists of 18 residues. Germline CDR1 and CDR2: KGHSH and LQKENI. V trimming: 2 bases; J trimming: 7 bases; junction bases outside the gene matches: 11. As DNA, the CDR3 is TGTGCCAGCTCACCATATCGGGGACAGGGGGCCGACGGTGAAAAACTGTTTTTT. Amino acid sequence: CASSPYRGQGADGEKLFF. The whole variable domain, filled in from reference TRBV18 and TRBJ1-4, reads NAGVMQNPRHLVRRRGQEARLRCSPMKGHSHVYWYRQLPEEGLKFMVYLQKENIIDESGMPKERFSAEFPKEGPSILRIQQVVRGDSAAYFCASSPYRGQGADGEKLFFGSGTQLSVL.

J is TRBJ1-1 and V is TRBV28, with a tentative D call TRBD1 (5 bases). CDR1 and CDR2 from the germline V gene are MDHEN and SYDVKM. The CDR3 length is 15 residues. Deletions cut 7 bases from V and 0 bases from J, with 15 bases between. CDR3 protein: CASTLEQDMNTEAFF. DNA of the CDR3: TGTGCCAGCACCCTAGAACAGGATATGAACACTGAAGCTTTCTTT.

The gene calls are TRBV28 and TRBJ2-1, with TRBD2 matching 7 bases. The CDR3 has 15 residues. CDR1 is MDHEN and CDR2 is SYDVKM in the germline V gene. The V and J ends lost 8 bases and 5 bases, in that order; junction bases with no gene match: 12. The DNA for the CDR3 is TGTGCCAGCCGCTCCCCCGGGACTAATAACAATGAGCAGTTCTTC. This encodes CASRSPGTNNNEQFF.

The gene calls are TRBV3-1 (or the pseudogene TRBV3-2) and TRBJ1-5, with D unresolved. CDR3 length equals 12 residues. The germline gives CDR1 LGHDT, CDR2 YNNKEL (reference sequence). Trimming shortened V by 3 bases and J by 6 bases, and 6 bases separated the two germline ends. The CDR3 DNA reads as TGTGCCAGCAGCCAGGAGACTCAGCCCCAGCATTTT. Its translation is CASSQETQPQHF.

The genes are TRBV30 and TRBJ1-1, with 7 bases fitting TRBD1. This CDR3 has 13 residues. Germline V gene lookup returns CDR1 GTSNPN and CDR2 SVGIG (reference sequence). The ends lost 2 bases at V and 1 base at J; junction bases unmatched: 1. The CDR3 DNA reads TGTGCCTGGAGTTGGGACAGGAACACTGAAGCTTTCTTT. It specifies CAWSWDRNTEAFF.

The CDR3 DNA reads as TGTGCCAGCAGCTTAGCGGGGTTCAATGAAAAACTGTTTTTT. It codes for CASSLAGFNEKLFF. The chain uses TRBV5-6 and TRBJ1-4, with no clear D. Germline lookup yields CDR1 SGHDT and CDR2 YYEEEE. This CDR3 is built from 14 residues. Trimming shortened V by 2 bases and J by 5 bases, and 10 bases separated the two germline ends.

V usage is TRBV30 and J usage is TRBJ2-6, with D uncertain. V was pared by 2 bases and J by 0 bases, with 8 bases between. The CDR3 has 15 amino acids. In germline, CDR1 is GTSNPN, CDR2 SVGIG (reference sequence). The CDR3 DNA is TGTGCCTGGAGTCCCTTAAGCTCTGGGGCCAACGTCCTGACTTTC. It is translated as CAWSPLSSGANVLTF.

The chain employs TRBV23-1 and TRBJ1-5, with TRBD1 matching over 8 bases. TRBV23-1 belongs to the ORF category, with a function that is uncertain. CDR3 length equals 13 residues. V lost 5 bases to trimming and J lost 9 bases; unmatched junction nucleotides: 6. CDR3 in amino acids: CASSNRGSRPQHF. DNA of the CDR3: TGCGCCAGCAGTAACAGGGGGAGTCGGCCCCAGCATTTT.

The chain uses TRBV18 and TRBJ2-3; D may match TRBD1 or TRBD2 (6 bases each). V was clipped by 2 bases and J by 3 bases, with 9 bases between them. Germline CDR1 reads KGHSH; CDR2 reads LQKENI. The CDR3 sequence is 14 residues long. CDR3 nucleotides: TGTGCCAGCTCACCAAGGGGGAGGACAGATACGCAGTATTTT. Its translation is CASSPRGRTDTQYF. The full variable domain, completed using reference TRBV18 and TRBJ2-3, is NAGVMQNPRHLVRRRGQEARLRCSPMKGHSHVYWYRQLPEEGLKFMVYLQKENIIDESGMPKERFSAEFPKEGPSILRIQQVVRGDSAAYFCASSPRGRTDTQYFGPGTRLTVL.

CDR3 in amino acids: CASSPNRRGEHDQPQHF. Here the CDR3 DNA reads TGTGCCAGCAGTCCTAACCGTAGAGGGGAACACGATCAGCCCCAGCATTTT. J is TRBJ1-5 and V is TRBV7-8, with a weak D call TRBD1 (5 bases). Germline CDR1 and CDR2: SGHVS and FQNEAQ. Between the trimmed V and J ends, which lost 6 bases and 5 bases, there was a span of 23 bases. The CDR3 runs 17 residues.

The chain recombines TRBV28 with TRBJ1-4, with D possibly matching TRBD1 (6 bases). In germline, CDR1 is MDHEN, CDR2 SYDVKM. V was clipped by 6 bases and J by 8 bases, with 19 bases between them. The CDR3 loop spans 15 amino acids. DNA for the CDR3: TGTGCCAGCAGAGTCTTTGGGGGCTCCAACGAAAAACTGTTTTTT. Protein: CASRVFGGSNEKLFF.